This TCR beta chain was identified during a study of vaccination and CD4 T cells after COVID-19. The Oncomine TCR Beta short-read assay generated sequence data from the DNA of cultured CD4+ T cells. TCRdb redid the calling of the PCR reads with MiXCR, one entry per CDR3 protein. The sample contains 14,000 to 15,000 distinct CDR3 sequences, approximately 84% of which appear only once. Unmatched junction bases numbered 2, after V lost 5 bases and J lost 1 base. The CDR3 is 14 amino acids. Treatment indicated: roughly 10-day PBMC culture with coronavirus spike peptide pools or control peptides (ViraFEST assay). A remark on this clonotype: What it binds is not known.

The origin of this receptor is a human donor who received a COVID-19 vaccine. The J gene is TRBJ1-2, the V gene TRBV12-3 or TRBV12-4; 9 bases agree with TRBD1. The sequencing used CD4+ T cells from blood, cultured in vitro, collected after SARS-CoV-2 vaccination. CDR3 protein: CASSGQGFNYGYTF. The CDR3, as DNA: TGTGCCAGCAGTGGACAGGGGTTTAACTATGGCTACACCTTC.